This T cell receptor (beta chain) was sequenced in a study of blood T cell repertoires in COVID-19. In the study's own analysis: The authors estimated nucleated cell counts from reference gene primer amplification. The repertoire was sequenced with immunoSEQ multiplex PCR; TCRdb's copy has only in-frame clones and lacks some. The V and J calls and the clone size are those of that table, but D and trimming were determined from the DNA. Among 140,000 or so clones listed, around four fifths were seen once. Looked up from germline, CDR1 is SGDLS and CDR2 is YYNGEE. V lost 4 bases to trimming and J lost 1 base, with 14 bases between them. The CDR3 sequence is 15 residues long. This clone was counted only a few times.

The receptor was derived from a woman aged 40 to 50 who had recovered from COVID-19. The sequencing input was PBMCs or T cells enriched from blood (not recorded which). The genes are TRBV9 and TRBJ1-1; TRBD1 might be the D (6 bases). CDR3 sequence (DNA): TGTGCCAGCAGCTGGGCAGGGGATGGGAACACTGAAGCTTTCTTT. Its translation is CASSWAGDGNTEAFF.